Listed below are T cell receptor beta chains from one sample, sequenced in a study of OX40 agonist ivuxolimab in advanced cancers. The data were produced by immunoSEQ multiplex PCR, yet TCRdb's version contains in-frame clones alone and is incomplete. The table shows some 44,000 clones, with 75% to 90% occurring only once. The sample here was CD4+ or CD8+ T cells sorted from blood, taken in a trial of the OX40 agonist ivuxolimab. These receptor sequences come from an adult with an advanced solid tumor such as melanoma, head and neck, liver or kidney cancer. The CDR3 runs from the conserved cysteine through the conserved F or W. Each record gives: J gene, V gene, CDR3 length, D gene, CDR3 DNA, CDR3 protein. The D gene is left open where the match is weak.

j_call: TRBJ2-7; v_call: TRBV28; cdr3_length: 15; d_call: TRBD2; cdr3_nt: TGTGCCAGCAGTCCCCATAGCGGGGGGGCGAACGAGCAGTACTTC; cdr3_aa: CASSPHSGGANEQYF
j_call: TRBJ1-1; v_call: TRBV6-5; cdr3_length: 13; d_call: TRBD1; cdr3_nt: TGTGCCAGCAGACACAGGGGGGAAACTGAAGCTTTCTTT; cdr3_aa: CASRHRGETEAFF
j_call: TRBJ1-5; v_call: TRBV6-5; cdr3_length: 15; d_call: .; cdr3_nt: TGTGCCAGCAGTCCTATCAAGGGGACCAATCAGCCCCAGCATTTT; cdr3_aa: CASSPIKGTNQPQHF
j_call: TRBJ2-5; v_call: TRBV11-2; cdr3_length: 14; d_call: .; cdr3_nt: TGTGCCAGCAGCTTACAGGGAGGAGGAGAGACCCAGTACTTC; cdr3_aa: CASSLQGGGETQYF
j_call: TRBJ1-6; v_call: TRBV30; cdr3_length: 14; d_call: .; cdr3_nt: TGTGCCTGGAGTCGGGGGGACAAGACTTCACCCCTCCACTTT; cdr3_aa: CAWSRGDKTSPLHF
j_call: TRBJ1-1; v_call: TRBV5-4; cdr3_length: 15; d_call: TRBD1; cdr3_nt: TGTGCCAGCAGCTTGGCCAGGGGACAGGACACTGAAGCTTTCTTT; cdr3_aa: CASSLARGQDTEAFF
j_call: TRBJ2-5; v_call: TRBV2; cdr3_length: 13; d_call: TRBD1; cdr3_nt: TGTGCCAGTTGGGACAGGGGTCAAGAGACCCAGTACTTC; cdr3_aa: CASWDRGQETQYF
j_call: TRBJ1-1; v_call: TRBV4-3; cdr3_length: 15; d_call: .; cdr3_nt: TGCGCCAGCAGCCGACTACAGGATATGGGCACTGAAGCTTTCTTT; cdr3_aa: CASSRLQDMGTEAFF
j_call: TRBJ2-7; v_call: TRBV5-8; cdr3_length: 14; d_call: TRBD1; cdr3_nt: TGTGCCAGCAGGACCGGGACAGGGGTCTACGAGCAGTACTTC; cdr3_aa: CASRTGTGVYEQYF
j_call: TRBJ2-5; v_call: TRBV11-2; cdr3_length: 13; d_call: .; cdr3_nt: TGTGCCAGCAGCTTAGCCAGGCTAGAGACCCAGTACTTC; cdr3_aa: CASSLARLETQYF
j_call: TRBJ2-7; v_call: TRBV5-5; cdr3_length: 12; d_call: .; cdr3_nt: TGTGCCAGCACCTTGAGTGACTACGAGCAGTACTTC; cdr3_aa: CASTLSDYEQYF
j_call: TRBJ1-1; v_call: TRBV10-3; cdr3_length: 13; d_call: .; cdr3_nt: TGTGCCATTACCCCGGAGGGTGACACTGAAGCTTTCTTT; cdr3_aa: CAITPEGDTEAFF
j_call: TRBJ2-7; v_call: TRBV29-1; cdr3_length: 14; d_call: TRBD1; cdr3_nt: TGCAGCGTCGGAGTAACGGGACAGGGCAACGAGCAGTACTTC; cdr3_aa: CSVGVTGQGNEQYF
j_call: TRBJ2-5; v_call: TRBV5-6; cdr3_length: 15; d_call: TRBD1; cdr3_nt: TGTGCCAGCAGCGTCGGGACAGGGTTAACTAAGACCCAGTACTTC; cdr3_aa: CASSVGTGLTKTQYF
j_call: TRBJ2-7; v_call: TRBV6-6; cdr3_length: 12; d_call: .; cdr3_nt: TGTGCCAGCAAGGCCGAGAGTTACGAGCAGTACTTC; cdr3_aa: CASKAESYEQYF
j_call: TRBJ1-2; v_call: TRBV19; cdr3_length: 12; d_call: TRBD1; cdr3_nt: TGTGCCAGTAGTAGACAGGGCTATGGCTACACCTTC; cdr3_aa: CASSRQGYGYTF